This entry lists 18 T cell receptor beta chains sequenced from one sample in a study of T cell clonality in common variable immunodeficiency. This table comes from immunoSEQ multiplex PCR, and its TCRdb copy is limited to in-frame clones, with some not included. The table lists about 29,000 clones, with no singletons. Specimen: peripheral blood mononuclear cells. The origin of the receptors is a person between 18 and 69 years old in good health.

This clone was seen at least ten times. Sequencing ends 3 residues short of the CDR3 end; the germline J gene provides the rest. The chain recombines TRBV11-2 with TRBJ1-5; a possible D gene is TRBD1 (5 bases). Per germline, CDR1 SGHAT and CDR2 FQNNGV. Trimming stripped 5 bases from V and 5 bases from J, with 16 bases between. CDR3 length: 15 residues. The sequenced CDR3 bases are TGTGCCAGCAGCGTGGGGGGGGGACCCCATCAGCCC. It is translated as CASSVGGGPHQP. In full, the CDR3 is CASSVGGGPHQPQHF.

This clone was counted at least ten times. The CDR3 loop is CASSPRDSSAEKLFF. The part of the CDR3 DNA that was read is TGTGCCAGCTCACCACGGGACAGCTCGGCAGAAAAA. This rearrangement joins TRBV18 to TRBJ1-4; 7 bases agree with TRBD1. From the germline J gene comes the end of the CDR3, since the read stops 3 residues before it. CDR1 is KGHSH and CDR2 is LQKENI in the germline V gene. The ends lost 1 base at V and 8 bases at J; junction bases unmatched: 7. This CDR3 comprises 15 residues.

This clone was seen many times. The sequence runs out 3 residues before the end of the CDR3; the remainder is reconstructed from the germline J gene. The chain couples TRBV20-1 to TRBJ2-3; 10 nucleotides line up with TRBD2. Germline lookup yields CDR1 DFQATT and CDR2 SNEGSKA (reference sequence). The CDR3 is made up of 15 amino acids. The junction had 8 bases not matched to a gene; V was cut back by 0 bases and J by 8 bases. The sequenced CDR3 bases are TGCAGTGCTAGAGATCGCGGTAGCGGGAGGAGTACG. It codes for CSARDRGSGRST. The whole CDR3 sequence is CSARDRGSGRSTQYF.

This clone showed up just a few times. The CDR3 is cut off 3 residues early in the read; its end comes from the germline J gene. V is TRBV2 and J is TRBJ1-1; 7 bases are a match to TRBD1. This CDR3 comprises 18 residues. Germline values: CDR1 SNHLY, CDR2 FYNNEI. J lost 1 base, V lost 6 bases, and 17 bases had no gene match. CDR3 amino acids: CASRKGVGTATQNTEAFF. The DNA read from the CDR3 is TGTGCCAGCAGGAAGGGAGTGGGGACAGCTACGCAGAACACTGAA.

This clone was picked up many times. The CDR3 end lies 3 residues beyond the end of the read and is filled in from the germline J gene. The chain employs TRBV20-1 and TRBJ1-1; 7 bases are a match to TRBD1. Germline V CDR1 and CDR2: DFQATT, SNEGSKA (reference sequence). This CDR3 contains 13 residues. CDR3 residues: CSARDEGAGGAFF. The CDR3 DNA, read in part, is TGCAGTGCTAGAGATGAGGGGGCCGGTGGA.

Details on this clone: The read ends 3 residues before the CDR3 terminus; that terminus is restored from the germline J gene. This chain joins TRBV16 and TRBJ2-3; D gene uncertain. CDR3 size: 14 residues. Germline V gene data show CDR1 as KGHSY and CDR2 as FQNENV. Between the trimmed V and J ends, which lost 1 base and 4 bases, there was a span of 9 bases. Here the CDR3 reads CASSQLPTADTQYF. CDR3 DNA (partial): TGTGCCAGCAGCCAATTACCCACGGCAGATACG.

This clone was seen at least ten times. The read ends 3 residues before the CDR3 terminus; that terminus is restored from the germline J gene. The chain couples TRBV4-2 to TRBJ2-3; 8 bases are shared with TRBD2. Losses at the gene ends were 4 bases for V and 6 bases for J; bases not matched to a gene: 9. Germline CDR1 reads LGHNA; CDR2 reads YNFKEQ. This CDR3 comprises 15 residues. The CDR3: CASSPGLALGDTQYF. The sequenced CDR3 bases are TGTGCCAGCAGCCCCGGACTAGCTTTAGGCGATACG.

This clone has at least ten counts. Read data end 3 residues before the CDR3 end; the end is taken from the germline J gene. The identical CDR3 is also encoded by other nucleotide sequences in the sample. The chain joins TRBV30 to TRBJ1-3, with no clear D. The CDR3 length is 13 residues. The germline gives CDR1 GTSNPN, CDR2 SVGIG (reference sequence). V gave up 2 bases and J gave up 4 bases, with 9 bases separating them. The CDR3 DNA, read in part, is TGTGCCTGGAGTAGAGGGTTAGGAAACACC. This sequence encodes CAWSRGLGNT. The full CDR3 is CAWSRGLGNTIYF.

There are many counts of this clone. The read is 3 residues too short to cover the CDR3 end, so that end is filled in from the germline J gene. V and J are TRBV30 and TRBJ2-7; TRBD2 aligns across 8 bases. V trimming: 2 bases; J trimming: 3 bases; junction bases outside the gene matches: 9. This CDR3 region has 15 residues. Looked up from germline, CDR1 is GTSNPN and CDR2 is SVGIG (reference sequence). The CDR3 reads CAWSKEGGRLYEQYF. The sequenced CDR3 bases are TGTGCCTGGAGTAAGGAGGGCGGGAGGCTCTACGAG.

This clone was seen repeatedly, ten times or more. The CDR3 goes on 3 residues after the read ends, and that part is filled in from the germline J gene. J is TRBJ1-6 and V is TRBV9; D is unclear. Trimming removed 5 bases at V and 5 bases at J, with 5 bases between. The germline gives CDR1 SGDLS, CDR2 YYNGEE. The CDR3 length is 12 residues. Here the CDR3 reads CASSRDNSPLHF. CDR3 bases read: TGTGCCAGCAGTAGGGATAATTCACCC. Drawing the rest from reference TRBV9 and TRBJ1-6, the complete variable domain is DSGVTQTPKHLITATGQRVTLRCSPRSGDLSVYWYQQSLDQGLQFLIQYYNGEERAKGNILERFSAQQFPDLHSELNLSSLELGDSALYFCASSRDNSPLHFGNGTRLTVT.

This clone was found many times. With the read ending 3 residues before the CDR3 end, the germline J gene is used to fill in that end. The chain links TRBV4-2 to TRBJ2-1, with 7 positions matching TRBD1. V shed 0 bases, J shed 4 bases, and the junction held 3 bases outside the gene matches. Germline CDR1 and CDR2: LGHNA and YNFKEQ. CDR3 length: 15 amino acids. CDR3 loop: CASSQEGTEYNEQFF. Incomplete CDR3 DNA: TGTGCCAGCAGCCAAGAGGGGACAGAGTACAATGAG.

There are many counts of this clone. CDR3 protein: CASSLETSGYTF. The sequenced part of the CDR3 DNA is TGTGCCAGCAGCTTAGAGACTAGTGGC. This chain links TRBV7-9 with TRBJ1-2, with no clear D. The CDR3 extends 3 residues past the end of the read, so its final part is completed from the germline J gene. Germline V CDR1 and CDR2: SEHNR, FQNEAQ (reference sequence). With 1 base removed from V and 7 bases from J, the gap between germline ends came to 7 bases. CDR3 length: 12 residues. Full variable domain (missing parts from reference TRBV7-9 and TRBJ1-2): DTGVSQNPRHKITKRGQNVTFRCDPISEHNRLYWYRQTLGQGPEFLTYFQNEAQLEKSRLLSDRFSAERPKGSFSTLEIQRTEQGDSAMYLCASSLETSGYTFGSGTRLTVV.

On this clone: Read data end 3 residues before the CDR3 end; the end is taken from the germline J gene. The chain couples TRBV18 to TRBJ1-2; D might be TRBD1 (5 bases). The CDR3 totals 13 residues. CDR1 is KGHSH and CDR2 is LQKENI in the germline V gene. Here the CDR3 reads CASSPGGPDTYTF. CDR3 DNA (partial): TGTGCCAGCTCACCGGGGGGTCCAGATACC.

This clone was observed a handful of times. The read terminates 3 residues before the CDR3 end, so the remaining end is supplied by the germline J gene. The chain carries TRBV2 and TRBJ1-2; 7 positions agree with TRBD1. CDR1 SNHLY and CDR2 FYNNEI come from the germline V gene. The CDR3 extends over 14 amino acids. V gave up 4 bases and J gave up 0 bases; unmatched junction bases: 2. The covered CDR3 bases are TGTGCCAGCAGTGGACAGGGAGCTAACTATGGC. This translates into CASSGQGANYG. The entire CDR3 protein reads CASSGQGANYGYTF. The variable domain in full, with the rest retrieved from reference TRBV2 and TRBJ1-2, is EPEVTQTPSHQVTQMGQEVILRCVPISNHLYFYWYRQILGQKVEFLVSFYNNEISEKSEIFDDQFSVERPDGSNFTLKIRSTKLEDSAMYFCASSGQGANYGYTFGSGTRLTVV.

This clone was counted a few times. The read finishes 3 residues shy of the CDR3 end, and the germline J gene is used to complete it. Within the sample, other DNA sequences also encode this same CDR3. The V call is TRBV5-6, the J call TRBJ1-5, with D possibly TRBD1 on 5 matching bases. CDR3 length: 14 amino acids. V dropped 2 bases and J dropped 6 bases, with 12 bases sitting between them. Germline V gene lookup returns CDR1 SGHDT and CDR2 YYEEEE. The DNA read from the CDR3 is TGTGCCAGCAGCTTTGGCCAGGGTGGTCAGCCC. It yields the protein CASSFGQGGQP. The whole CDR3 region reads CASSFGQGGQPQHF.

Worth noting for this clone: The read terminates 3 residues ahead of where the CDR3 ends, so the germline J gene completes it. This chain uses TRBV19 with TRBJ2-1; TRBD1 might be the D (6 bases). In germline, CDR1 is LNHDA, CDR2 SQIVND (reference sequence). V shed 1 base and J shed 4 bases, with 8 bases lying between them. The CDR3 has 14 amino acids. The CDR3 sequence: CASSIGGPYNEQFF. Incomplete CDR3 DNA: TGTGCCAGTAGTATAGGGGGGCCTTACAATGAG.

The table lists this clone with many counts. Read sequence stops 3 residues before the CDR3 end, and the germline J gene provides the missing end. The J gene is TRBJ2-3, the V gene TRBV10-3, with D possibly matching TRBD1 (6 bases). CDR1 and CDR2 (germline): ENHRY, SYGVKD. The length of the CDR3 is 14 residues. V was pared by 8 bases and J by 3 bases, with 15 bases between. The covered CDR3 bases are TGTGCCATCGATCAGGGGAGCACTACAGATACG. Encoded protein: CAIDQGSTTDT. The entire CDR3 protein is CAIDQGSTTDTQYF.

This clone was observed at least ten times. This chain's CDR3 is CASINIGGYYEQYF. The sequenced part of the CDR3 DNA is TGTGCCAGCATAAACATAGGCGGTTATTACGAG. The chain is built from TRBV6-2 or TRBV6-3 and TRBJ2-7; D gene ambiguous. Coverage ceases 3 residues before the CDR3 finishes, and the germline J gene fills in the end. V dropped 7 bases and J dropped 4 bases, with 17 bases sitting between them. Germline V gives CDR1 MNHEY, CDR2 SVGEGT. This CDR3 is built from 14 residues.